This is a list of T cell receptor beta chains from one sample in a study of T cell repertoires in ileal Crohn's disease. Clones were read by immunoSEQ multiplex PCR, and TCRdb kept only the in-frame ones, dropping some. Among about 13,000 clones listed, about three quarters were seen once. The source material was ileal tissue. The receptors derive from an adult with Crohn's disease. Both conserved end residues are part of each CDR3. A D gene is named only where the DNA matches it firmly. Rows give clone size only sometimes, using once, few, many, or a class for an expanded clone.

J: TRBJ1-1
size: -
D: -
length: 15
V: TRBV6-6
CDR3: CASSYSVHGDTEAFF
DNA: TGTGCCAGCAGTTACTCGGTACACGGAGACACTGAAGCTTTCTTT

J: TRBJ1-1
size: -
D: TRBD1
length: 14
V: TRBV9
CDR3: CASSVQGAHTEAFF
DNA: TGTGCCAGCAGCGTACAGGGGGCGCACACTGAAGCTTTCTTT

J: TRBJ2-3
size: -
D: -
length: 15
V: TRBV10-1
CDR3: CASSVRDSRRDTQYF
DNA: TGCGCCAGCAGTGTCCGGGACTCAAGGAGGGATACGCAGTATTTT

J: TRBJ1-1
size: -
D: TRBD1
length: 16
V: TRBV15
CDR3: CATSRLGTGLNTEAFF
DNA: TGTGCCACCAGCAGACTTGGGACAGGCCTGAACACTGAAGCTTTCTTT

J: TRBJ1-1
size: -
D: -
length: 16
V: TRBV9
CDR3: CASSVASDLQVAEAFF
DNA: TGTGCCAGCAGCGTAGCTAGCGACCTCCAAGTGGCTGAAGCTTTCTTT

J: TRBJ1-2
size: few
D: TRBD1
length: 13
V: TRBV5-4
CDR3: CASSLDRVDGYTF
DNA: TGTGCCAGCAGCTTAGACAGGGTGGATGGCTACACCTTC

J: TRBJ1-5
size: -
D: -
length: 13
V: TRBV6-5
CDR3: CASSYTGAQPQHF
DNA: TGTGCCAGCAGTTACACGGGTGCGCAGCCCCAGCATTTT

J: TRBJ1-6
size: -
D: -
length: 14
V: TRBV9
CDR3: CASSSGSAPSPLHF
DNA: TGTGCCAGCAGCTCGGGGTCGGCCCCTTCACCCCTCCACTTT

J: TRBJ2-5
size: -
D: -
length: 15
V: TRBV4-2
CDR3: CASSQRRGGEETQYF
DNA: TGTGCCAGCAGCCAACGTCGCGGGGGCGAAGAGACCCAGTACTTC

J: TRBJ1-1
size: -
D: -
length: 14
V: TRBV6-5
CDR3: CASSWGQLGTEAFF
DNA: TGTGCCAGCAGTTGGGGGCAGCTTGGCACTGAAGCTTTCTTT

J: TRBJ2-2
size: -
D: -
length: 16
V: TRBV7-2
CDR3: CASSLQGTSNTGELFF
DNA: TGTGCCAGCAGCCTCCAGGGGACCTCGAACACCGGGGAGCTGTTTTTT

J: TRBJ1-2
size: few
D: TRBD1
length: 14
V: TRBV6-4
CDR3: CASSPVQGAGGYTF
DNA: TGTGCCAGCAGCCCGGTACAGGGGGCAGGCGGCTACACCTTC

J: TRBJ1-1
size: -
D: -
length: 14
V: TRBV10-1
CDR3: CASSEFVDSSEAFF
DNA: TGCGCCAGCAGTGAGTTCGTGGACAGCTCTGAAGCTTTCTTT

J: TRBJ1-5
size: once
D: -
length: 13
V: TRBV9
CDR3: CASSAGLQQPQHF
DNA: TGTGCCAGCAGCGCCGGGTTGCAACAGCCCCAGCATTTT

J: TRBJ2-1
size: once
D: -
length: 16
V: TRBV6-1
CDR3: CASSDFRGDSYNEQFF
DNA: TGTGCCAGCAGTGACTTCAGGGGGGACTCCTACAATGAGCAGTTCTTC

J: TRBJ2-3
size: -
D: TRBD1
length: 15
V: TRBV5-1
CDR3: CASSSGTGWADTQYF
DNA: TGCGCCAGCAGCTCGGGGACAGGGTGGGCAGATACGCAGTATTTT

J: TRBJ2-7
size: -
D: -
length: 17
V: TRBV21-1
CDR3: CASSKALRELAFYEQYF
DNA: TGTGCCAGCAGCAAAGCGCTACGGGAGTTGGCGTTCTACGAGCAGTACTTC

J: TRBJ2-1
size: few
D: -
length: 13
V: TRBV19
CDR3: CASSLDYFGEQFF
DNA: TGTGCCAGTAGTTTGGACTATTTTGGTGAGCAGTTCTTC

J: TRBJ1-4
size: -
D: TRBD1
length: 15
V: TRBV5-1
CDR3: CASSRQGALSEKLFF
DNA: TGCGCCAGCAGCAGGCAGGGGGCGCTTTCCGAAAAACTGTTTTTT

J: TRBJ2-7
size: -
D: -
length: 14
V: TRBV6-1
CDR3: CASSATTGSYEQYF
DNA: TGTGCCAGCAGTGCGACGACAGGCTCCTACGAGCAGTACTTC

J: TRBJ1-1
size: -
D: TRBD1
length: 15
V: TRBV7-9
CDR3: CASSFTLGQGTEAFF
DNA: TGTGCCAGCAGCTTCACCCTCGGACAGGGCACTGAAGCTTTCTTT

J: TRBJ1-3
size: -
D: -
length: 14
V: TRBV27
CDR3: CASGWTPSGNTIYF
DNA: TGTGCCAGCGGTTGGACACCCTCTGGAAACACCATATATTTT